The 24 T cell receptor beta chains presented below share a single source sample, sequenced in a study of graft-versus-host responses after intestinal transplantation. TCRdb's copy holds only in-frame clones and misses some; the assay was immunoSEQ multiplex PCR. The table records roughly 19,000 clones, approximately 70% of them present only once. Processing of graft tissue released intraepithelial and lamina propria lymphocytes. The sample here was ileum tissue, taken roughly 3 weeks after intestinal transplant. Every receptor here comes from a human patient who received an intestinal transplant, so some T cells may come from the graft donor.

CDR3 sequence (DNA): TGCGCCAGCAGCTTGTATAGTAGCGGGGTGTATGGAGATACGCAGTATTTT. Its translation: CASSLYSSGVYGDTQYF. This sequence joins TRBV5-1 and TRBJ2-3; the match to TRBD2 covers 8 bases. V lost 1 base, J lost 5 bases, and 12 bases stayed unmatched. The CDR3 length is 17 residues. Germline CDR1 reads SGHRS; CDR2 reads YFSETQ.

The rearrangement joins TRBV5-8 to TRBJ1-2, with D uncertain. The germline V and J ends were trimmed by 6 bases and 3 bases, with 15 bases remaining between them. The CDR3 has 14 amino acids. In germline, CDR1 is SGHTS, CDR2 YDEGEE. The CDR3 is CASTPGPFDYGYTF. The CDR3 coding sequence is TGTGCCAGCACCCCGGGTCCTTTTGACTATGGCTACACCTTC.

The rearrangement uses TRBV7-9 and TRBJ2-5; no clear D gene. The germline V and J ends were trimmed by 5 bases and 5 bases, with 15 bases remaining between them. This CDR3 spans 14 amino acids. Per the germline V gene, CDR1 is SEHNR and CDR2 is FQNEAQ (reference sequence). CDR3 region: CASSPWADGETQYF. CDR3 coding DNA: TGTGCCAGCAGCCCCTGGGCCGATGGGGAGACCCAGTACTTC.

The sample holds one count of this clone. The chain carries TRBV7-7 and TRBJ2-5; the match to TRBD2 covers 12 bases. V lost 5 bases to trimming and J lost 4 bases; unmatched junction nucleotides: 5. This CDR3 has 15 amino acids. Germline CDR1 and CDR2: SSHAT and FNYEAQ (reference sequence). The DNA for the CDR3 is TGTGCCAGCAGCAGCCTAGCGGGGGGGCCAGAGACCCAGTACTTC. Translation gives CASSSLAGGPETQYF.

The rearrangement links TRBV11-2 to TRBJ2-1; the match to TRBD1 covers 10 bases. This CDR3 is 17 amino acids long. From germline, CDR1 is SGHAT and CDR2 FQNNGV. J was trimmed by 6 bases and V by 0 bases; bases with no gene match: 8. CDR3 sequence (DNA): TGTGCCAGCAGCTTAGATCCCGGGACAGGGGTTGCCAATGAGCAGTTCTTC. It encodes CASSLDPGTGVANEQFF. The full variable domain, in which reference TRBV11-2 and TRBJ2-1 provide the parts outside the CDR3, is EAGVAQSPRYKIIEKRQSVAFWCNPISGHATLYWYQQILGQGPKLLIQFQNNGVVDDSQLPKDRFSAERLKGVDSTLKIQPAKLEDSAVYLCASSLDPGTGVANEQFFGPGTRLTVL.

V gene TRBV2 combines with J gene TRBJ2-6; the match to TRBD1 covers 8 bases. Per germline, CDR1 SNHLY and CDR2 FYNNEI. The CDR3 has 17 residues. The ends lost 7 bases at V and 3 bases at J; junction bases unmatched: 11. CDR3 in amino acids: CASTIPQGAVGANVLTF. CDR3 nucleotides: TGTGCCAGCACCATACCCCAGGGGGCAGTTGGGGCCAACGTCCTGACTTTC.

J is TRBJ1-5 and V is TRBV27, with unresolved D. Trimming stripped 4 bases from V and 0 bases from J, with 7 bases between. Germline V gene sequence: CDR1 MNHEY, CDR2 SMNVEV (reference sequence). This CDR3 has 14 residues. This chain's CDR3 is CASSSPNSNQPQHF. DNA for the CDR3: TGTGCCAGCAGTTCCCCTAATAGCAATCAGCCCCAGCATTTT.

The chain carries TRBV5-1 and TRBJ2-2; TRBD1 matches 9 bases. The V and J ends lost 5 bases and 5 bases, in that order; junction bases with no gene match: 7. Germline values: CDR1 SGHRS, CDR2 YFSETQ. The CDR3 length is 15 residues. DNA for the CDR3: TGCGCCAGCAGTCAACAGGGGGCAAAGACCGGGGAGCTGTTTTTT. Protein sequence: CASSQQGAKTGELFF. Full variable domain (missing parts from reference TRBV5-1 and TRBJ2-2): KAGVTQTPRYLIKTRGQQVTLSCSPISGHRSVSWYQQTPGQGLQFLFEYFSETQRNKGNFPGRFSGRQFSNSRSEMNVSTLELGDSALYLCASSQQGAKTGELFFGEGSRLTVL.

The gene calls are TRBV18 and TRBJ1-2; TRBD1 is a possible D gene (6 bases). The germline V gene has CDR1 KGHSH and CDR2 LQKENI. The CDR3 consists of 15 residues. The V end lost 3 bases, the J end lost 8 bases, and 19 bases lay between the germline ends. For the CDR3, the DNA is TGTGCCAGCTCACCCATACGGGGGGCGTCGGTCGGCTACACCTTC. Protein sequence: CASSPIRGASVGYTF.

The CDR3: CASSGQGAPYEQYF. The CDR3 DNA follows: TGTGCCAGCAGTGGGCAGGGGGCTCCCTACGAGCAGTACTTC. The chain couples TRBV11-2 to TRBJ2-7; 8 bases are shared with TRBD1. Germline assignment: CDR1 SGHAT and CDR2 FQNNGV. The CDR3 runs to 14 residues. V lost 6 bases and J lost 2; bases outside the gene matches: 6.

The gene calls are TRBV4-1 and TRBJ2-2; TRBD1 aligns across 8 bases. This CDR3 has 16 amino acids. J gave up 5 bases and V 2 bases, and 7 bases lay outside the gene matches. Germline V lookup: CDR1 MGHRA, CDR2 YSYEKL. This chain's CDR3 is CASSQTDRVLTGELFF. Here the CDR3 DNA reads TGCGCCAGCAGCCAAACGGACAGGGTATTAACCGGGGAGCTGTTTTTT.

The sample holds a few counts of this clone. This CDR3 is CASSQGGGGLSGNEQFF. CDR3 nucleotide sequence: TGCGCCAGCAGCCAAGGGGGAGGGGGGCTTTCGGGCAATGAGCAGTTCTTC. The gene calls are TRBV4-3 and TRBJ2-1, with a possible D match to TRBD2 (7 bases). Germline CDR1 LGHNA, CDR2 YSLEER. V was trimmed by 1 base and J by 6 bases, leaving 19 bases between them. This CDR3 contains 17 residues.

CDR3 sequence (DNA): TGTGCCAGCAGCTTAGGACAGGGCTATAAGCAGTACTTC. This codes for CASSLGQGYKQYF. The rearrangement joins TRBV5-5 to TRBJ2-7; 8 bases align to TRBD1. The CDR3 runs 13 residues. Germline V CDR1 and CDR2: SGHKS, YYEKEE (reference sequence). Trimming took 2 bases from V and 8 from J; bases not matched to a gene: 6.

The chain is built from TRBV27 and TRBJ1-5, with 7 bases identical to TRBD1. Unmatched junction bases numbered 5, after V lost 0 bases and J lost 0 bases. The CDR3 runs 17 residues. From germline, CDR1 is MNHEY and CDR2 SMNVEV (reference sequence). CDR3 nucleotides: TGTGCCAGCAGTTTATCGCCGGGACAGACTAGCAATCAGCCCCAGCATTTT. Its protein product is CASSLSPGQTSNQPQHF.

The chain is built from TRBV6-5 and TRBJ1-1, with D possibly being TRBD1 (6 bases). The CDR3 totals 13 residues. V lost 7 bases to trimming and J lost 5 bases, with 14 bases between them. Looked up from germline, CDR1 is MNHEY and CDR2 is SVGAGI. This CDR3 is CASTQGWWTEAFF. Written as DNA, the CDR3 is TGTGCCAGCACCCAGGGGTGGTGGACTGAAGCTTTCTTT.

The rearrangement uses TRBV18 and TRBJ1-1; 8 nucleotides match TRBD1. Germline V gene data show CDR1 as KGHSH and CDR2 as LQKENI. The ends lost 4 bases at V and 1 base at J; junction bases unmatched: 8. The CDR3 runs 16 residues. The CDR3 DNA follows: TGTGCCAGCTCACAACTTACAGGGGGGGCGAACACTGAAGCTTTCTTT. Translated, it gives CASSQLTGGANTEAFF.

The gene calls are TRBV7-9 and TRBJ1-4; D call uncertain. The V end was cut by 0 bases, the J end by 8 bases, with 10 bases between. The CDR3 has 14 amino acids. Per the germline V gene, CDR1 is SEHNR and CDR2 is FQNEAQ (reference sequence). CDR3 sequence (DNA): TGTGCCAGCAGCTTAGCAGTCAACTGGGAAAAACTGTTTTTT. Translated, it gives CASSLAVNWEKLFF.

J is TRBJ2-5 and V is TRBV6-1; maybe TRBD1 (6 bases). Trimming removed 8 bases from V and 4 bases from J, with 20 bases in between. The CDR3 runs 15 residues. CDR1 and CDR2 from the germline V gene are MNHNS and SASEGT. CDR3 sequence: CASRYAPGVRETQYF. DNA for the CDR3: TGTGCCAGCCGCTACGCCCCAGGGGTCCGAGAGACCCAGTACTTC.

The genes are TRBV6-1 and TRBJ2-3, with D tentatively TRBD2 (6 bases). The CDR3 runs to 16 residues. The germline gives CDR1 MNHNS, CDR2 SASEGT. The V end was cut by 2 bases, the J end by 1 base, with 13 bases between. CDR3 region: CASSEPGGSGTDTQYF. The CDR3 nucleotides read TGTGCCAGCAGTGAACCTGGGGGGTCCGGCACAGATACGCAGTATTTT.

This clone turned up a few times. The J gene is TRBJ1-3, the V gene TRBV2, with D tentatively TRBD1 (6 bases). This CDR3 comprises 14 residues. V shed 1 base and J shed 7 bases, with 11 bases lying between them. Germline V gene lookup returns CDR1 SNHLY and CDR2 FYNNEI. The chain's CDR3 is CASSEGGHRNTIYF. The DNA for the CDR3 is TGTGCCAGCAGTGAAGGGGGACACCGCAACACCATATATTTT.

The rearrangement uses TRBV28 and TRBJ1-1; D is possibly TRBD1 (5 bases). Germline-derived CDR1 and CDR2 are MDHEN and SYDVKM. V was cut by 7 bases and J by 4 bases, with 19 bases left in between. There are 15 residues in the CDR3. As DNA, the CDR3 is TGTGCCAGCACCCTCCACGGAGGGACGGCCACTGAAGCTTTCTTT. It codes for CASTLHGGTATEAFF.

This clone was counted once. This rearrangement joins TRBV6-6 to TRBJ2-3; a possible D gene is TRBD2 (7 bases). From germline, CDR1 is MNHNY and CDR2 SVGAGI (reference sequence). CDR3 length equals 15 residues. V lost 8 bases and J 6 bases, leaving 21 bases between the germline ends. The CDR3 nucleotides read TGTGCCAGCTTGAACGCGGCGGGGGCGAGGGATACGCAGTATTTT. Translating gives CASLNAAGARDTQYF.

In this sample, this clone turned up a few times. The chain links TRBV6-1 to TRBJ2-7; D possibly corresponds to TRBD1 (5 bases). The germline V and J ends were trimmed by 3 bases and 5 bases, with 14 bases remaining between them. Per germline, CDR1 MNHNS and CDR2 SASEGT. CDR3 length: 14 residues. The DNA for the CDR3 is TGTGCCAGCAGTGAGGGCAGGGAATCGGACGAGCAGTACTTC. Translating it yields CASSEGRESDEQYF.

The chain recombines TRBV5-1 with TRBJ2-3; 8 bases agree with TRBD2. The CDR3 covers 15 residues. Germline V gene data show CDR1 as SGHRS and CDR2 as YFSETQ. V shed 4 bases and J 2 bases; nucleotides not matched to a gene: 6. The CDR3 reads CASSPAGASTDTQYF. The CDR3, as DNA: TGCGCCAGCAGCCCAGCGGGGGCCTCCACAGATACGCAGTATTTT.